This record concerns one T cell receptor beta chain sequence. The target antigen is unknown. The repertoire was sequenced with immunoSEQ multiplex PCR; TCRdb's copy has only in-frame clones and lacks some. Altogether more than 6,000 clones are present, about 82% being singletons, with the ten largest covering about 10%. The sample belongs to a study of graft-versus-host responses after intestinal transplantation. Study background: Recipients had transplants, and these were multivisceral, liver-intestinal, or isolated intestinal. Anti-thymocyte globulin induction was given to all recipients, followed by tacrolimus and steroids for about 3 years. General study points: GvH clones turned up in recipient marrow; some had shown up first in ileum or blood.

Graft samples were processed, releasing intraepithelial and lamina propria lymphocytes. The sample was ileum tissue, taken about 130 days after transplant. The clonotype originates from a human patient who received an intestinal transplant, so some T cells may come from the graft donor.

CDR3 protein: CASSPVGPGQTIEAFF. The CDR3 nucleotides are TGTGCCAGCAGCCCTGTTGGTCCGGGACAAACAATTGAAGCTTTCTTT. V usage is TRBV14 and J usage is TRBJ1-1; D possibly corresponds to TRBD1 (6 bases). The V end lost 4 bases, the J end lost 7 bases, and 22 bases lay between the germline ends. The germline V gene encodes CDR1 SGHDN and CDR2 FVKESK. The CDR3 loop spans 16 amino acids.